This section outlines one T cell receptor beta chain sequence together with its context. The antigen is undetermined. The sample originates from a study of follicular helper T cells after annual influenza vaccination. For the study at large: Blood was drawn on days 0, 7 and 28 after vaccination. Study-wide results and limits: Change in circulating plasmablasts correlated with ICOS+CD38+ cTfh clonality change. Each annual vaccination recalled recurring oligoclonal ICOS+CD38+ cTfh clonotypes.

Documented time point: 2015-2016 season, pre-vaccination. Clones were read by immunoSEQ multiplex PCR, and TCRdb kept only the in-frame ones, dropping some. The sample yields about 14,000 clones, approximately 84% seen once. CDR3 length equals 18 residues. Per the germline V gene, CDR1 is MDHEN and CDR2 is SYDVKM. Trimming cost V 5 bases and J 1 base, with 21 bases left between them. The sample was CXCR5- memory CD4+ T cells sorted from blood, taken on the day of influenza vaccination. The rearrangement links TRBV28 to TRBJ1-5; D is unresolved. The origin of this receptor is an adult who received the influenza vaccine. The DNA for the CDR3 is TGTGCCAGCAGTCCCACGTCCGTAAAGTTAAAGAGCAATCAGCCCCAGCATTTT. Its translation: CASSPTSVKLKSNQPQHF.